The rows below give T cell receptor beta chains drawn from one sample of a study of graft-versus-host responses after intestinal transplantation. Method: immunoSEQ multiplex PCR; TCRdb's copy keeps in-frame clones and lacks some. This table has 39,000 or so clones, over 90% appearing once. Their antigens are not known. Material: unstimulated CD8+ T cells sorted from spleen or lymph node cells, obtained before transplant. The receptor source for this set is a human donor who was the organ donor for an intestinal transplant. Each CDR3 is given with its conserved first and last residue. D genes are given only for firm matches. Clone size is given for some rows only: seen once, a few or many times, or a class if the clone is expanded.

cdr3_aa: CASRYTGIAQPQHF
cdr3_nt: TGTGCCAGCAGATATACAGGGATTGCGCAGCCCCAGCATTTT
d_call: NA
v_call: TRBV28
clone_size: NA
j_call: TRBJ1-5

cdr3_aa: CASRGGANEQFF
cdr3_nt: TGCGCCAGCAGAGGGGGGGCCAATGAGCAGTTCTTC
d_call: NA
v_call: TRBV4-3
clone_size: NA
j_call: TRBJ2-1

cdr3_aa: CASSPPEIAGGPGLTYEQYF
cdr3_nt: TGTGCCAGCTCACCACCGGAGATAGCGGGAGGGCCGGGGTTAACCTACGAGCAGTACTTC
d_call: TRBD2
v_call: TRBV18
clone_size: NA
j_call: TRBJ2-7

cdr3_aa: CASSLEGSAQETQYF
cdr3_nt: TGTGCCAGCAGCTTAGAGGGGTCAGCCCAAGAGACCCAGTACTTC
d_call: NA
v_call: TRBV11-2
clone_size: NA
j_call: TRBJ2-5

cdr3_aa: CASSLRREEVNEQYF
cdr3_nt: TGTGCCAGCAGCTTGAGGCGGGAGGAAGTTAACGAGCAGTACTTC
d_call: TRBD2
v_call: TRBV5-4
clone_size: NA
j_call: TRBJ2-7

cdr3_aa: CASSKDGGWGAGANVLTF
cdr3_nt: NA
d_call: NA
v_call: TRBV21-1
clone_size: NA
j_call: TRBJ2-6

cdr3_aa: CASQRTSYNEQFF
cdr3_nt: TGTGCCAGCCAAAGGACTTCCTACAATGAGCAGTTCTTC
d_call: NA
v_call: TRBV2
clone_size: NA
j_call: TRBJ2-1

cdr3_aa: CASSQVSGRADEQFF
cdr3_nt: TGCGCCAGCAGCCAAGTAAGCGGGAGGGCCGATGAGCAGTTCTTC
d_call: TRBD2
v_call: TRBV4-3
clone_size: NA
j_call: TRBJ2-1

cdr3_aa: CASSLAGGPGELFF
cdr3_nt: TGTGCCAGCAGTTTAGCGGGAGGGCCCGGGGAGCTGTTTTTT
d_call: TRBD2
v_call: TRBV27
clone_size: NA
j_call: TRBJ2-2

cdr3_aa: CASSLLAGVSGELFF
cdr3_nt: TGTGCCAGCAGTTTACTAGCGGGAGTATCCGGGGAGCTGTTTTTT
d_call: TRBD2
v_call: TRBV28
clone_size: NA
j_call: TRBJ2-2

cdr3_aa: CSVGAGEHEQYF
cdr3_nt: TGCAGCGTTGGGGCGGGAGAACACGAGCAGTACTTC
d_call: TRBD2
v_call: TRBV29-1
clone_size: few
j_call: TRBJ2-7

cdr3_aa: CASSVAGGTEAFF
cdr3_nt: TGTGCCAGCAGTGTCGCAGGGGGCACTGAAGCTTTCTTT
d_call: TRBD1
v_call: TRBV6-4
clone_size: once
j_call: TRBJ1-1

cdr3_aa: CASRWGNYEQYF
cdr3_nt: TGTGCCAGCAGGTGGGGAAACTACGAGCAGTACTTC
d_call: NA
v_call: TRBV6-6
clone_size: NA
j_call: TRBJ2-7

cdr3_aa: CASSFWDRGTGNTIYF
cdr3_nt: TGTGCCAGCAGTTTTTGGGACAGGGGAACTGGAAACACCATATATTTT
d_call: TRBD1
v_call: TRBV28
clone_size: few
j_call: TRBJ1-3

cdr3_aa: CASSTQGTGKDSPLHF
cdr3_nt: TGTGCCAGCAGCACCCAGGGGACAGGGAAGGATTCACCCCTCCACTTT
d_call: TRBD1
v_call: TRBV7-9
clone_size: NA
j_call: TRBJ1-6

cdr3_aa: CASSEALRVWTGFFLLDSPLHF
cdr3_nt: TGTGCCAGCAGTGAAGCGCTTCGGGTTTGGACAGGGTTTTTCCTATTGGATTCACCCCTCCACTTT
d_call: TRBD1
v_call: TRBV2
clone_size: NA
j_call: TRBJ1-6

cdr3_aa: CASQGTGELFF
cdr3_nt: TGTGCCAGTCAGGGCACCGGGGAGCTGTTTTTT
d_call: NA
v_call: TRBV5-8
clone_size: NA
j_call: TRBJ2-2

cdr3_aa: CASSFPPGTHNEQFF
cdr3_nt: TGTGCCAGCAGCTTCCCCCCCGGGACCCACAATGAGCAGTTCTTC
d_call: NA
v_call: TRBV5-5
clone_size: NA
j_call: TRBJ2-1

cdr3_aa: CASSEWSGTGSNQPQHF
cdr3_nt: TGTGCCAGCAGTGAGTGGTCCGGGACAGGTAGCAATCAGCCCCAGCATTTT
d_call: TRBD1
v_call: TRBV2
clone_size: NA
j_call: TRBJ1-5

cdr3_aa: CASSGGYEQYF
cdr3_nt: TGTGCCAGCAGCGGGGGGTACGAGCAGTACTTC
d_call: TRBD2
v_call: TRBV27
clone_size: NA
j_call: TRBJ2-7

cdr3_aa: CASSWEDRGNTEAFF
cdr3_nt: TGTGCCAGCAGCTGGGAAGACAGGGGGAACACTGAAGCTTTCTTT
d_call: TRBD1
v_call: TRBV5-5
clone_size: NA
j_call: TRBJ1-1

cdr3_aa: CASSFADEQFF
cdr3_nt: TGTGCCAGCAGTTTCGCCGATGAGCAGTTCTTC
d_call: NA
v_call: TRBV28
clone_size: medium-sized
j_call: TRBJ2-1

cdr3_aa: CASSMTDSYEQYF
cdr3_nt: TGTGCCAGTAGTATGACGGATTCCTACGAGCAGTACTTC
d_call: NA
v_call: TRBV19
clone_size: NA
j_call: TRBJ2-7

cdr3_aa: CSASQGQFF
cdr3_nt: TGCAGTGCTAGTCAGGGGCAGTTCTTC
d_call: NA
v_call: TRBV20-1
clone_size: NA
j_call: TRBJ2-1

cdr3_aa: CASSPLASSYNEQFF
cdr3_nt: TGCGCCAGCAGCCCACTAGCGAGCTCCTACAATGAGCAGTTCTTC
d_call: TRBD2
v_call: TRBV4-1
clone_size: NA
j_call: TRBJ2-1

cdr3_aa: CASSMVLGQDYGYTF
cdr3_nt: TGTGCCAGTAGTATGGTACTGGGACAGGACTATGGCTACACCTTC
d_call: TRBD1
v_call: TRBV19
clone_size: NA
j_call: TRBJ1-2

cdr3_aa: CASGLAGVARRAYRPYNEQFF
cdr3_nt: TGTGCCAGCGGACTAGCGGGAGTTGCTCGCAGGGCGTATCGCCCCTACAATGAGCAGTTCTTC
d_call: TRBD2
v_call: TRBV28
clone_size: once
j_call: TRBJ2-1

cdr3_aa: CASSLSLMGYEQYF
cdr3_nt: TGTGCCAGCAGTTTATCATTAATGGGGTACGAGCAGTACTTC
d_call: NA
v_call: TRBV27
clone_size: NA
j_call: TRBJ2-7

cdr3_aa: CASSSGLAGVTGELFF
cdr3_nt: TGTGCCAGCAGCTCGGGACTAGCGGGAGTGACCGGGGAGCTGTTTTTT
d_call: TRBD2
v_call: TRBV5-4
clone_size: NA
j_call: TRBJ2-2

cdr3_aa: CASQPDGQETQYF
cdr3_nt: TGTGCCAGCCAGCCGGACGGACAAGAGACCCAGTACTTC
d_call: NA
v_call: TRBV28
clone_size: NA
j_call: TRBJ2-5

cdr3_aa: CATSRPLYETQYF
cdr3_nt: TGTGCCACCAGCAGACCGTTGTACGAGACCCAGTACTTC
d_call: NA
v_call: TRBV15
clone_size: NA
j_call: TRBJ2-5

cdr3_aa: CASSSIAGQPEKLFF
cdr3_nt: TGTGCCAGCAGCTCTATCGCAGGCCAGCCGGAAAAACTGTTTTTT
d_call: NA
v_call: TRBV11-1
clone_size: NA
j_call: TRBJ1-4

cdr3_aa: CATSRDQAGSETQYF
cdr3_nt: TGTGCCACCAGCAGAGATCAGGCAGGGTCAGAGACCCAGTACTTC
d_call: NA
v_call: TRBV15
clone_size: NA
j_call: TRBJ2-5

cdr3_aa: CASSPGPDGGEQFF
cdr3_nt: TGTGCCAGCAGCCCTGGACCCGACGGTGGTGAGCAGTTCTTC
d_call: NA
v_call: TRBV7-9
clone_size: NA
j_call: TRBJ2-1

cdr3_aa: CARGERDTSNTGELFF
cdr3_nt: TGCGCCAGAGGGGAGAGGGACACCTCGAACACCGGGGAGCTGTTTTTT
d_call: NA
v_call: TRBV10-1
clone_size: NA
j_call: TRBJ2-2

cdr3_aa: CASRRGVGTGELFF
cdr3_nt: TGTGCCAGCAGGCGGGGGGTCGGCACCGGGGAGCTGTTTTTT
d_call: TRBD2
v_call: TRBV28
clone_size: NA
j_call: TRBJ2-2

cdr3_aa: CASSPGPIAEQFF
cdr3_nt: TGTGCCAGCAGCCCGGGACCTATCGCTGAGCAGTTCTTC
d_call: NA
v_call: TRBV5-6
clone_size: NA
j_call: TRBJ2-1

cdr3_aa: CASSQDEGMETQYF
cdr3_nt: TGTGCCAGCAGCCAAGATGAGGGAATGGAGACCCAGTACTTC
d_call: NA
v_call: TRBV4-2
clone_size: NA
j_call: TRBJ2-5

cdr3_aa: CASSLLDRVYGYTF
cdr3_nt: TGTGCCAGCAGCTTGTTGGACAGGGTCTATGGCTACACCTTC
d_call: TRBD1
v_call: TRBV5-5
clone_size: once
j_call: TRBJ1-2

cdr3_aa: CASSLGGTSPYEQYF
cdr3_nt: TGTGCCAGCAGCTTGGGTGGGACTAGTCCCTACGAGCAGTACTTC
d_call: TRBD2
v_call: TRBV5-4
clone_size: NA
j_call: TRBJ2-7

cdr3_aa: CASSLSGGSYGYTF
cdr3_nt: TGTGCCAGCAGTTTATCCGGGGGGAGCTATGGCTACACCTTC
d_call: NA
v_call: TRBV27
clone_size: NA
j_call: TRBJ1-2

cdr3_aa: CASSSSRARYEQYF
cdr3_nt: TGTGCCAGCAGCTCCAGTAGGGCCCGCTACGAGCAGTACTTC
d_call: NA
v_call: TRBV7-2
clone_size: once
j_call: TRBJ2-7

cdr3_aa: CASSFGRRPYEQYF
cdr3_nt: TGTGCCAGCAGCTTTGGACGGCGCCCTTACGAGCAGTACTTC
d_call: NA
v_call: TRBV27
clone_size: NA
j_call: TRBJ2-7

cdr3_aa: CASSLTSGAYEQYF
cdr3_nt: TGCGCCAGCAGCTTGACTAGCGGGGCCTACGAGCAGTACTTC
d_call: TRBD2
v_call: TRBV5-1
clone_size: NA
j_call: TRBJ2-7

cdr3_aa: CASSLTRSYNEQFF
cdr3_nt: TGTGCCAGCAGTTTAACCCGCTCCTACAATGAGCAGTTCTTC
d_call: NA
v_call: TRBV28
clone_size: NA
j_call: TRBJ2-1

cdr3_aa: CATLRSSGANVLTF
cdr3_nt: TGTGCCACCTTGAGGAGCTCTGGGGCCAACGTCCTGACTTTC
d_call: NA
v_call: TRBV10-3
clone_size: NA
j_call: TRBJ2-6

cdr3_aa: CASSVEGLAGHEQFF
cdr3_nt: TGTGCCAGCAGCGTAGAAGGACTAGCGGGACATGAGCAGTTCTTC
d_call: TRBD2
v_call: TRBV9
clone_size: NA
j_call: TRBJ2-1

cdr3_aa: CASSPEQSSYEQYF
cdr3_nt: TGTGCCAGCAGTCCGGAGCAAAGCTCCTACGAGCAGTACTTC
d_call: NA
v_call: TRBV5-4
clone_size: NA
j_call: TRBJ2-7

cdr3_aa: CASSQESPYEQYF
cdr3_nt: TGCGCCAGCAGCCAAGAGTCACCCTACGAGCAGTACTTC
d_call: NA
v_call: TRBV4-3
clone_size: NA
j_call: TRBJ2-7

cdr3_aa: CASSQDLWGSYEQYF
cdr3_nt: TGCGCCAGCAGCCAAGATCTTTGGGGGAGCTACGAGCAGTACTTC
d_call: NA
v_call: TRBV4-3
clone_size: NA
j_call: TRBJ2-7